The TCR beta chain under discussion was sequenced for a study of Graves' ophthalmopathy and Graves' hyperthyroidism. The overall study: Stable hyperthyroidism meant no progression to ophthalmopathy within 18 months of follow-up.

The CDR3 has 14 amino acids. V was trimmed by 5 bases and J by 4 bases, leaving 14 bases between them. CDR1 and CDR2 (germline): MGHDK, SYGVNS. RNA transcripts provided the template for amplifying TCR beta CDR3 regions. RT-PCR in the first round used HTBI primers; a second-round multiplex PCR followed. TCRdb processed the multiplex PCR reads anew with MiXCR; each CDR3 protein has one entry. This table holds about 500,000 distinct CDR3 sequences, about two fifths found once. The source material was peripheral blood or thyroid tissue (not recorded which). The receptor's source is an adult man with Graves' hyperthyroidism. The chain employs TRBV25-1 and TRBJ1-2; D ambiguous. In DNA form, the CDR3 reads TGTGCCAGCAGTTTATGGGGTGACGGCTATGGCTACACCTTC. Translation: CASSLWGDGYGYTF.